This TCR beta chain was sequenced during a study of blood T cells in healthy people across ages. Study observations and caveats: The study found more naive CD4+ cells and higher diversity in long-lived than aged donors. Nothing was known about donor CMV status, and this possibly confounded expanded clonotype changes.

Deletions cut 0 bases from V and 3 bases from J, with 8 bases between. Germline loops: CDR1 LGHDT, CDR2 YNNKEL (reference sequence). The CDR3 loop spans 14 amino acids. Each sample provided at least 5.5 micrograms of extracted total RNA. The use of a sample-barcoded 5' primer and a J-beta primer mix characterized a second PCR of about 7 to 12 cycles. TCRdb ran MiXCR on the 5' RACE reads and lists one entry per CDR3 protein. The data contain about 650,000 distinct CDR3 sequences, 32% of them seen just once; the ten biggest clones take up 15% to 19%. To note about this clonotype: The target antigen is unknown.

Sequencing input: blood. The chain employs TRBV3-1 and TRBJ1-1; D unclear. This TCR was sampled from a woman aged 80 or over in good health. CDR3 loop: CASSQDCPHTEAFF. The CDR3 DNA is TGTGCCAGCAGCCAAGACTGTCCCCACACTGAAGCTTTCTTT.